This entry lists 7 T cell receptor beta chains sequenced from one sample in a study of glioma-infiltrating T cells after dendritic cell vaccination. Only in-frame clones appear in the TCRdb table, and some are missing; sequencing was by immunoSEQ multiplex PCR. Of around 100,000 clones listed, roughly four fifths were seen once; the top ten hold less than 8%. This sample's time point: after dendritic cell vaccination, including at tumor progression/relapse. This sample comprised blood, obtained after dendritic cell vaccination. These receptor sequences come from a human donor with glioblastoma.

The V and J genes are TRBV7-2 and TRBJ1-2; D remains ambiguous. The CDR3 runs 14 residues. Trimming removed 2 bases at V and 1 base at J, with 8 bases between. Germline lookup yields CDR1 SGHTA and CDR2 FQGNSA. In nucleotides, the CDR3 is TGTGCCAGCAGCTTAACGAGCAATAACTATGGCTACACCTTC. This translates into CASSLTSNNYGYTF. The whole variable domain, remainder taken from reference TRBV7-2 and TRBJ1-2, is GAGVSQSPSNKVTEKGKDVELRCDPISGHTALYWYRQSLGQGLEFLIYFQGNSAPDKSGLPSDRFSAERTGGSVSTLTIQRTQQEDSAVYLCASSLTSNNYGYTFGSGTRLTVV.

This chain links TRBV27 with TRBJ2-1, with D unresolved. V shed 3 bases and J shed 5 bases, with 8 bases lying between them. This CDR3 comprises 13 residues. The germline gives CDR1 MNHEY, CDR2 SMNVEV (reference sequence). CDR3 DNA sequence: TGTGCCAGCAGTTTCACACCACACAATGAGCAGTTCTTC. Protein product: CASSFTPHNEQFF.

V is TRBV7-3 and J is TRBJ2-1; possible D gene TRBD1, 6 bases. Trimming removed 3 bases at V and 8 bases at J, with 11 bases between. The CDR3 sequence is 13 residues long. Germline values: CDR1 SGHTA, CDR2 FQGTGA. In DNA, the CDR3 is TGTGCCAGCAGCTTTGACAGGTTAGATGAGCAGTTCTTC. It is translated as CASSFDRLDEQFF.

About this clone itself: Other DNA sequences within the sample encode an identical CDR3. This chain uses TRBV18 with TRBJ2-5; no firm D call. V was clipped by 3 bases and J by 1 base, with 6 bases between them. The CDR3 is made up of 13 amino acids. Looked up from germline, CDR1 is KGHSH and CDR2 is LQKENI. DNA for the CDR3: TGTGCCAGCTCACCCACCGGCCAAGAGACCCAGTACTTC. Its translation: CASSPTGQETQYF.

The chain is built from TRBV9 and TRBJ1-1; TRBD1 matches 7 bases. Per the germline V gene, CDR1 is SGDLS and CDR2 is YYNGEE. This CDR3 has 14 amino acids. The V segment lost 0 bases and the J segment 4 bases; nucleotides outside the gene matches: 3. The CDR3 DNA reads TGTGCCAGCAGCGTAGTAACAGGGGCCACTGAAGCTTTCTTT. Protein: CASSVVTGATEAFF.

This clone occurred once. The chain carries TRBV29-1 and TRBJ2-3, with 7 bases identical to TRBD1. Per germline, CDR1 SQVTM and CDR2 ANQGSEA. Losses at the gene ends were 7 bases for V and 2 bases for J; bases not matched to a gene: 3. The CDR3 is made up of 12 amino acids. The CDR3 spells CSAGQDTDTQYF. As DNA, the CDR3 is TGCAGCGCCGGACAGGACACAGATACGCAGTATTTT.

This clone was counted a single time. The chain has TRBV5-8 and TRBJ1-1, with D maybe TRBD1 (6 bases). This CDR3 spans 13 amino acids. Germline values: CDR1 SGHTS, CDR2 YDEGEE. Trimming shortened V by 1 base and J by 8 bases, and 12 bases separated the two germline ends. The CDR3 DNA follows: TGTGCCAGCAGCTTGCGGGGGGCTCGGGAAGCTTTCTTT. It is translated as CASSLRGAREAFF.